These 31 T cell receptor beta chains were all obtained from the same sample, sequenced in a study of blood T cells in healthy people across ages. Sample-barcoded 5' priming and a J-beta primer mix drove a second PCR of 7 to 11 cycles. TCRdb redid the calling of the 5' RACE reads with MiXCR, one entry per CDR3 protein. The sample includes under 1,000,000 distinct CDR3 sequences, 36% of them seen just once. Input material: blood. Every receptor here comes from a man in his late teens or twenties in good health.

This clonotype was picked up one time. The rearrangement joins TRBV4-3 to TRBJ1-5, with 9 bases lining up with TRBD1. This CDR3 has 16 residues. After removal of 0 bases from V and 9 bases from J, the junction contained 9 bases not matched to a gene. CDR1 is LGHNA and CDR2 is YSLEER in the germline V gene. CDR3 DNA sequence: TGCGCCAGCAGCCAAGATCTCGGGACAGGGTTTGGGCCCCAGCATTTT. Amino acids: CASSQDLGTGFGPQHF.

CDR3 nucleotide sequence: TGTGCCAGCAGGACGTTCGGACGGGACAGCTCTGGGGCCAACGTCCTGACTTTC. This encodes CASRTFGRDSSGANVLTF. The gene calls are TRBV28 and TRBJ2-6; 7 bases match TRBD1. V lost 6 bases and J lost 0; bases outside the gene matches: 11. The germline CDR1 and CDR2 sequences are MDHEN and SYDVKM. The CDR3 runs 18 residues.

The V call is TRBV5-1, the J call TRBJ2-4; TRBD2 matches 9 bases. CDR1 is SGHRS and CDR2 is YFSETQ in the germline V gene. V gave up 1 base and J gave up 1 base; unmatched junction bases: 3. This CDR3 is 16 amino acids long. This CDR3 reads CASSLTSGGAKNIQYF. In DNA form, the CDR3 reads TGCGCCAGCAGCTTGACAAGCGGGGGGGCCAAAAACATTCAGTACTTC.

This clonotype came up a few times. This CDR3 reads CSASSGRETQYF. DNA of the CDR3: TGCAGTGCTAGTTCAGGGCGAGAGACCCAGTACTTC. The V call is TRBV20-1, the J call TRBJ2-5; tentative D call: TRBD1 (5 bases). The CDR3 covers 12 residues. V lost 3 bases to trimming and J lost 4 bases, with 9 bases between them. Germline V lookup: CDR1 DFQATT, CDR2 SNEGSKA (reference sequence).

As regards this clonotype: Relative to the germline gene, one junction end is altered; a read error may explain this. The chain employs TRBV11-2 and TRBJ2-7; D may be TRBD2 (6 bases). Germline values: CDR1 SGHAT, CDR2 FQNNGV. CDR3 length equals 11 residues. Written as DNA, the CDR3 is TGTGCCAACAGCTTAGCGGCCGAGCAGTACTTC. Its protein product is CANSLAAEQYF.

This clonotype was seen once. A much larger clone differs by one base, so this may be a read error. The rearrangement joins TRBV4-1 to TRBJ2-1; D is uncertain. Trimming took 2 bases from V and 5 from J, leaving 10 bases between them. The germline gives CDR1 MGHRA, CDR2 YSYEKL. The CDR3 totals 14 residues. CDR3 nucleotides: TGCGCCAGCAGCCAAAAACCTAACAACAATGAGCAGTTCTTC. This sequence encodes CASSQKPNNNEQFF.

This clonotype was seen a handful of times. The rearrangement links TRBV4-1 to TRBJ2-4; possibly TRBD1 or TRBD2 for D (6 bases each). The ends were cut back, 4 bases at V and 2 bases at J, with 15 bases in the middle. The CDR3 has 16 amino acids. The germline gives CDR1 MGHRA, CDR2 YSYEKL. CDR3 nucleotides: TGCGCCAGCAGCCGACCCGGGGGCGGAACCAAAAACATTCAGTACTTC. Its protein is CASSRPGGGTKNIQYF.

This clonotype was counted at least ten times. The chain uses TRBV12-3 or TRBV12-4 and TRBJ2-3, with unresolved D. The CDR3 sequence is 13 residues long. Trimming removed 5 bases from V and 6 bases from J, with 12 bases in between. CDR3 coding DNA: TGTGCCAGCAGTCTTGGGGATCCGGATACGCAGTATTTT. Encoded protein: CASSLGDPDTQYF.

Concerning this clonotype itself: A much larger clone is a single base away; this may be a read error. CDR3 coding DNA: TGCAGCGCCTGGGACACCATCAGCACAGATACGCAGTATTTT. Residues: CSAWDTISTDTQYF. This chain links TRBV29-1 with TRBJ2-3, with TRBD1 as a possible D gene (6 bases). Germline V gives CDR1 SQVTM, CDR2 ANQGSEA. The CDR3 runs 14 residues. V gave up 7 bases and J gave up 0 bases, with 14 bases separating them.

This clonotype turned up a few times. The V call is TRBV2, the J call TRBJ1-2, with D uncertain. The germline gives CDR1 SNHLY, CDR2 FYNNEI. This CDR3 region has 13 residues. Trimming shortened V by 6 bases and J by 5 bases, and 13 bases separated the two germline ends. CDR3 protein: CASRPRNPYGYTF. CDR3 nucleotide sequence: TGTGCCAGCAGACCCCGGAATCCATATGGCTACACCTTC. Full variable domain (remainder filled in from reference TRBV2 and TRBJ1-2): EPEVTQTPSHQVTQMGQEVILRCVPISNHLYFYWYRQILGQKVEFLVSFYNNEISEKSEIFDDQFSVERPDGSNFTLKIRSTKLEDSAMYFCASRPRNPYGYTFGSGTRLTVV.

This clonotype appeared a few times. This sequence joins TRBV30 and TRBJ2-3; D is undetermined. There are 15 residues in the CDR3. The germline V and J ends were trimmed by 1 base and 1 base, with 12 bases remaining between them. CDR1 and CDR2 from the germline V gene are GTSNPN and SVGIG (reference sequence). CDR3 loop: CAWSGPFRGTDTQYF. CDR3 coding DNA: TGTGCCTGGAGTGGGCCGTTTAGGGGCACAGATACGCAGTATTTT.

As DNA, the CDR3 is TGTGCCAGCAGTTGGGGGGACAGGGGACGCTCTGGAAACACCATATATTTT. Translating gives CASSWGDRGRSGNTIYF. The chain joins TRBV6-5 to TRBJ1-3, with 10 bases fitting TRBD1. The CDR3 sequence is 17 residues long. CDR1 and CDR2 from the germline V gene are MNHEY and SVGAGI. Losses at the gene ends were 4 bases for V and 0 bases for J; bases not matched to a gene: 6.

The genes are TRBV13 and TRBJ1-3, with no clear D. CDR3 size: 15 residues. Germline-derived CDR1 and CDR2 are PRHDT and FYEKMQ (reference sequence). The germline V and J ends were trimmed by 6 bases and 0 bases, with 12 bases remaining between them. CDR3 in amino acids: CASRPPTGSGNTIYF. CDR3 DNA sequence: TGTGCCAGCAGACCCCCCACCGGCTCTGGAAACACCATATATTTT.

This clonotype came up a few times. V usage is TRBV9 and J usage is TRBJ2-1; D possibly corresponds to TRBD2 (5 bases). TRBJ2-7 matches the DNA end more closely, so the J call is doubtful. Germline values: CDR1 SGDLS, CDR2 YYNGEE. The CDR3 has 17 amino acids. The CDR3 DNA follows: TGTGCCAGCAGCCCCCGGGGAAGCTCAAACTCCTACAATGAGCAGTACTTC. Translation: CASSPRGSSNSYNEQYF.

The chain carries TRBV18 and TRBJ2-5, with D tentatively TRBD1 (5 bases). The J call may be faulty, since TRBJ2-7 better matches the DNA end. CDR3 length: 14 residues. Germline CDR1 is KGHSH and CDR2 is LQKENI. This CDR3 is CASSPQGNGREQYF. CDR3 bases: TGTGCCAGCTCACCACAGGGGAATGGCCGCGAGCAGTACTTC.

This clonotype appeared a few times. The rearrangement joins TRBV20-1 to TRBJ2-3; 8 nucleotides agree with TRBD2. Germline-derived CDR1 and CDR2 are DFQATT and SNEGSKA (reference sequence). The J segment lost 2 bases and the V segment lost 1 base, leaving 17 bases of the junction unmatched. The CDR3 covers 19 residues. CDR3 nucleotides: TGCAGTGCTAGAGGATGGTCCCCCAGGCGGGGGGATCTCACAGATACGCAGTATTTT. Translated, it gives CSARGWSPRRGDLTDTQYF.

The chain carries TRBV28 and TRBJ2-7, with TRBD1 identical over 8 bases. V dropped 6 bases and J dropped 1; count of bases not matched to a gene: 8. The CDR3 is 15 amino acids. Per the germline V gene, CDR1 is MDHEN and CDR2 is SYDVKM. CDR3 coding DNA: TGTGCCAGCAGCACAACAACAGGGGGTTCCTACGAGCAGTACTTC. This sequence encodes CASSTTTGGSYEQYF.

The chain links TRBV7-8 to TRBJ1-1; perhaps TRBD1 as D (6 bases). Germline V CDR1 and CDR2: SGHVS, FQNEAQ. The CDR3 runs to 16 residues. V lost 7 bases, J lost 1 base, and 19 bases lay in between. CDR3 region: CASTIGGADRNTEAFF. DNA for the CDR3: TGTGCCAGCACCATTGGCGGGGCGGACAGGAACACTGAAGCTTTCTTT.

V usage is TRBV18 and J usage is TRBJ2-1, with D perhaps matching TRBD2 (6 bases). This CDR3 has 16 amino acids. Germline V gives CDR1 KGHSH, CDR2 LQKENI. V was cut by 1 base and J by 0 bases, with 10 bases left in between. The CDR3 reads CASSPRRGSSYNEQFF. The CDR3 DNA is TGTGCCAGCTCACCACGTCGGGGGAGCTCCTACAATGAGCAGTTCTTC.

This clonotype was found a few times. V gene TRBV12-3 or TRBV12-4 combines with J gene TRBJ1-2; D is unresolved. This CDR3 contains 13 residues. V gave up 5 bases and J gave up 2 bases, with 9 bases separating them. The CDR3 DNA follows: TGTGCCAGCAGTACTCCGGGCAACTATGGCTACACCTTC. It translates to CASSTPGNYGYTF.

This sequence joins TRBV10-2 and TRBJ1-2; D not resolved. Trimming took off 5 bases at V and 3 bases at J, with 7 bases between the two ends. This CDR3 region has 12 residues. Germline-derived CDR1 and CDR2 are WSHSY and SAAADI. Here the CDR3 reads CASSRSDYGYTF. The CDR3 DNA is TGCGCCAGCAGTCGGTCGGACTATGGCTACACCTTC.

This clonotype was observed at least ten times. The V and J genes are TRBV4-3 and TRBJ2-1; TRBD2 aligns across 8 bases. V trimming: 3 bases; J trimming: 1 base; junction bases outside the gene matches: 5. This CDR3 is 16 amino acids long. CDR1 and CDR2 (germline): LGHNA, YSLEER. The chain's CDR3 is CASSHTSGGSYNEQFF. The CDR3, as DNA: TGCGCCAGCAGCCACACTAGCGGCGGGTCCTACAATGAGCAGTTCTTC.

This clonotype was recorded a few times. The chain employs TRBV12-3 or TRBV12-4 and TRBJ1-5; D remains unclear. The CDR3 has 14 residues. V gave up 6 bases and J gave up 1 base, with 10 bases separating them. CDR3 residues: CASRRGGSNQPQHF. The CDR3 nucleotides read TGTGCCAGCAGGCGGGGAGGGAGCAATCAGCCCCAGCATTTT.

The chain joins TRBV6-2 or TRBV6-3 to TRBJ2-7; 14 bases align to TRBD2. There are 19 residues in the CDR3. The V segment lost 5 bases and the J segment 7 bases; nucleotides outside the gene matches: 19. The germline CDR1 and CDR2 sequences are MNHEY and SVGEGT. CDR3 nucleotide sequence: TGTGCCAGCAGTCCACCCCCTCGACTAGCGGGGGGGCCAGGCAATGAGCAGTACTTC. Translation: CASSPPPRLAGGPGNEQYF.

This clonotype has ten or more counts. This chain joins TRBV4-3 and TRBJ2-3; D gene unclear. In germline, CDR1 is LGHNA, CDR2 YSLEER. The CDR3 has 14 amino acids. V lost 1 base to trimming and J lost 2 bases, with 7 bases between them. CDR3 nucleotide sequence: TGCGCCAGCAGCCAAGGCCTCCTCACAGATACGCAGTATTTT. It is translated as CASSQGLLTDTQYF.

This clonotype was picked up many times. The J gene is TRBJ2-3, the V gene TRBV12-3 or TRBV12-4; D not resolved. The CDR3 has 14 amino acids. V was pared by 1 base and J by 1 base, with 6 bases between. The CDR3 bases are TGTGCCAGCAGTTTAGACACCCGCACAGATACGCAGTATTTT. Its translation is CASSLDTRTDTQYF.

The chain couples TRBV25-1 to TRBJ2-7; D call uncertain. Trimming removed 4 bases from V and 5 bases from J, with 12 bases in between. This CDR3 region has 13 residues. Per germline, CDR1 MGHDK and CDR2 SYGVNS. The CDR3 reads CASSAHGFHEQYF. CDR3 in DNA: TGTGCCAGCAGTGCCCATGGGTTCCACGAGCAGTACTTC.

This clonotype was observed a handful of times. The chain has TRBV20-1 and TRBJ2-5; D is uncertain. The V end was cut by 0 bases, the J end by 2 bases, with 13 bases between. This CDR3 is 15 amino acids long. Germline V gives CDR1 DFQATT, CDR2 SNEGSKA (reference sequence). As DNA, the CDR3 is TGCAGTGCTAGAGATAGAACGGGCATGCAAGAGACCCAGTACTTC. It yields the protein CSARDRTGMQETQYF.

There are a few counts of this clonotype. The V call is TRBV3-1, the J call TRBJ1-6; a weak D match, TRBD1 (5 bases). V was cut by 0 bases and J by 6 bases, with 9 bases left in between. The CDR3 runs 15 residues. Germline V gene lookup returns CDR1 LGHDT and CDR2 YNNKEL (reference sequence). For the CDR3, the DNA is TGTGCCAGCAGCCAAGAGGGACTACTTAATTCACCCCTCCACTTT. Translating gives CASSQEGLLNSPLHF.

The V gene is TRBV2, the J gene TRBJ2-5, with 11 nucleotides matching TRBD1. Per germline, CDR1 SNHLY and CDR2 FYNNEI. The CDR3 is 15 amino acids. V dropped 6 bases and J dropped 11; count of bases not matched to a gene: 14. The CDR3 DNA sequence: TGTGCCAGCAGCCCCCCGGGACAGGGGGACAATGAGCAGTACTTC. It specifies CASSPPGQGDNEQYF.

This clonotype was detected a few times. The rearrangement links TRBV2 to TRBJ2-5, with D possibly being TRBD2 (6 bases). The CDR3 consists of 15 residues. Germline V gene data show CDR1 as SNHLY and CDR2 as FYNNEI. V shed 6 bases and J shed 11 bases, with 25 bases lying between them. CDR3 DNA sequence: TGTGCCAGCAGCGATAGCGGAATCTCCTACAATGAGCAGTACTTC. Amino acids: CASSDSGISYNEQYF.